This TCR beta chain emerged from a study of cytomegalovirus exposure and HLA in healthy donors. The PCR contained 60 Vbeta and 13 Jbeta primers. Method: immunoSEQ multiplex PCR; TCRdb's copy keeps in-frame clones and lacks some. The data show approximately 91,000 clones, around nine tenths seen once. From germline, CDR1 is SGHRS and CDR2 YFSETQ. This CDR3 has 16 residues. The trim removed 0 bases at V and 7 bases at J, leaving 6 bases unmatched. The sequencing sample was made of PBMCs. The receptor was derived from a man aged 25-45 years in good health and CMV-seropositive. The chain joins TRBV5-1 to TRBJ1-6; 8 bases fit TRBD1. The CDR3 protein is CASSLGTGSSNSPLHF. As DNA, the CDR3 is TGCGCCAGCAGCTTGGGGACAGGGTCTTCGAATTCACCCCTCCACTTT.